The sequence of this T cell receptor beta chain was determined in a study of shared clonotypes between healthy human individuals. Using immunoSEQ multiplex PCR, the repertoire was profiled, and TCRdb retains in-frame clones only, with some absent. The table includes 490,000 or so clones, around 80% detected once. This CDR3 is built from 15 residues. Per the germline V gene, CDR1 is MDHEN and CDR2 is SYDVKM. V was clipped by 4 bases and J by 5 bases; unmatched bases: 8. This clonotype originated in a woman between 35 and 50 years old in good health. Some clones in this sample may be carry-over from other donors' samples. This chain links TRBV28 with TRBJ2-5; the match to TRBD2 covers 9 bases. Sequencing used PBMCs. The CDR3 spells CASSSLSGGGETQYF. In nucleotides, the CDR3 is TGTGCCAGCAGTTCCCTTAGCGGGGGAGGGGAGACCCAGTACTTC.